This entry concerns a single T cell receptor beta chain. Antigen unknown. The sample belongs to a study of T-cell reconstitution after alpha-beta-depleted transplantation in children. Broader study findings: Most T-cell counts and diversity one year after the transplant came from T cells that were newly produced. The origin of high day-60 TCRbeta diversity in some patients lay in surviving recipient T cells and thymic progenitors. The study reportedly traced alpha-beta T cells about two months after transplant to several hundred expanded graft clones.

TCRbeta library preparation incorporated unique molecular identifiers. A single record per CDR3 protein comes from TCRdb applying MiXCR to the PCR reads. The sample carries about 830,000 distinct CDR3 sequences, 15% to 20% recorded once. This CDR3 contains 13 residues. Trimming shortened V by 6 bases and J by 8 bases, and 14 bases separated the two germline ends. Germline values: CDR1 SNHLY, CDR2 FYNNEI. The gene calls are TRBV2 and TRBJ2-1, with D maybe TRBD2 (6 bases). Sequences were derived from PBMCs, mostly from graft donor cells, sampled 360 days after TCRalphabeta/CD19-depleted stem cell transplant. The source of this sequence is a male patient between 10 and 17 years old who had a stem cell transplant for acute lymphoblastic leukemia, so the T cells may come from the graft donor. As DNA, the CDR3 is TGTGCCAGCAGGGGGGGAGCGGCCCATGAGCAGTTCTTC. Translating it yields CASRGGAAHEQFF.